This TCR beta chain came from a study of vaccination and CD4 T cells after COVID-19. Germline V gene sequence: CDR1 SEHNR, CDR2 FQNEAQ (reference sequence). This CDR3 contains 16 residues. The V and J ends lost 3 bases and 0 bases respectively, with 12 bases between them. About this clonotype: What it binds is unknown.

Time point noted: late sampling 161 to 241 days after vaccination in three convalescent patients. Treatment defined: roughly 10-day PBMC culture with coronavirus spike peptide pools or control peptides (ViraFEST assay). Cultured CD4+ T-cell DNA underwent Oncomine TCR Beta short-read sequencing. From the PCR reads, TCRdb called clonotypes with MiXCR, one entry per CDR3 protein. The sample holds some 24,000 distinct CDR3 sequences, around 30% seen once. The chain carries TRBV7-9 and TRBJ2-1; D possibly corresponds to TRBD2 (5 bases). The TCR originated in a human donor who had recovered from COVID-19. The sample was CD4+ T cells from blood, cultured in vitro, taken about 7 months after SARS-CoV-2 vaccination. CDR3: CASSFEGVTSYNEQFF. CDR3 DNA sequence: TGTGCCAGCAGCTTTGAGGGAGTGACCTCCTACAATGAGCAGTTCTTC.